Presented here are 24 T cell receptor beta chains from one specimen sequenced in a study of shared clonotypes between healthy human individuals. Clones were read by immunoSEQ multiplex PCR, and TCRdb kept only the in-frame ones, dropping some. The data contain about 690,000 clones, less than 95% of them singletons. The sample was memory CD8+ T cells from PBMCs. Subset in this sample: CD45RO+ cells pooled with CCR7-negative TemRA cells. These receptors were collected from a man younger than 35 in good health. Some clones in this sample may be carry-over from other donors' samples.

V and J are TRBV2 and TRBJ2-7; the D is unclear. Germline V gene lookup returns CDR1 SNHLY and CDR2 FYNNEI. The CDR3 has 15 residues. Trimming pared 2 bases from V and 6 bases from J, leaving 17 bases between. The CDR3 DNA sequence: TGTGCCAGCAGTGAACATGGCCCCCGGGCTACCGAGCAGTACTTC. This sequence encodes CASSEHGPRATEQYF.

This chain uses TRBV4-2 with TRBJ2-2; 9 bases map to TRBD1. CDR3 length: 16 amino acids. The junction had 2 bases not matched to a gene; V was cut back by 2 bases and J by 1 base. Germline loops: CDR1 LGHNA, CDR2 YNFKEQ. For the CDR3, the DNA is TGTGCCAGCAGCCAACCGGGACAGGGGAACACCGGGGAGCTGTTTTTT. Protein product: CASSQPGQGNTGELFF.

The V call is TRBV2, the J call TRBJ2-3; perhaps TRBD1 as D (6 bases). There are 16 residues in the CDR3. V lost 5 bases and J lost 2, with 17 bases in between. CDR1 is SNHLY, CDR2 FYNNEI, per germline. CDR3 sequence (DNA): TGTGCCAGCAGTACCGAGCGGACAGCGCACACAGATACGCAGTATTTT. Translated, it gives CASSTERTAHTDTQYF.

This chain uses TRBV4-3 with TRBJ1-5, with D perhaps matching TRBD1 (6 bases). V dropped 2 bases and J dropped 6 bases, with 14 bases sitting between them. The CDR3 runs to 15 residues. Germline V gene sequence: CDR1 LGHNA, CDR2 YSLEER. As DNA, the CDR3 is TGCGCCAGCAGCCAATATACAGGGAATGGTCAGCCCCAGCATTTT. Protein product: CASSQYTGNGQPQHF.

The V gene is TRBV19, the J gene TRBJ2-1; 9 bases match TRBD2. The J segment lost 3 bases and the V segment lost 5 bases, leaving 8 bases of the junction unmatched. The CDR3 has 16 residues. Germline V gene lookup returns CDR1 LNHDA and CDR2 SQIVND (reference sequence). This chain's CDR3 is CASSPFSGRIYNEQFF. CDR3 sequence (DNA): TGTGCCAGTAGTCCCTTCAGCGGGAGGATCTACAATGAGCAGTTCTTC.

This clone was seen once. V usage is TRBV11-3 and J usage is TRBJ2-3, with TRBD1 matching 7 bases. V lost 4 bases to trimming and J lost 0 bases; unmatched junction nucleotides: 4. Germline V CDR1 and CDR2: SGHNT, YENEEA. This CDR3 has 15 residues. CDR3 sequence reads: CASSSGGESTDTQYF. The CDR3 region has the DNA TGTGCCAGCAGCTCAGGGGGTGAAAGCACAGATACGCAGTATTTT.

V and J are TRBV9 and TRBJ1-3; TRBD1 aligns across 7 bases. The CDR3 is made up of 17 amino acids. Per germline, CDR1 SGDLS and CDR2 YYNGEE. V was pared by 0 bases and J by 1 base, with 7 bases of the junction left unmatched. The CDR3 region has the DNA TGTGCCAGCAGCGTAGAAGACAGGGTAGAATCTGGAAACACCATATATTTT. As protein: CASSVEDRVESGNTIYF.

Details on this clone: One end of the junction fails to match germline, which may point to a read error. The chain joins TRBV11-2 to TRBJ2-2, with D perhaps matching TRBD2 (5 bases). The CDR3 runs 16 residues. Germline V CDR1 and CDR2: SGHAT, FQNNGV. The CDR3 nucleotides are TGTGCCGGCAGCTTAGATCCAGCGGAGAACACCGGGGAGCTGTTTTTT. Its translation: CAGSLDPAENTGELFF.

This chain uses TRBV19 with TRBJ2-7; D gene unclear. Trimming took off 8 bases at V and 0 bases at J, with 11 bases between the two ends. The CDR3 runs to 13 residues. CDR1 and CDR2 from the germline V gene are LNHDA and SQIVND (reference sequence). CDR3: CASAPRPSYEQYF. As DNA, the CDR3 is TGTGCCAGTGCCCCGCGACCCTCCTACGAGCAGTACTTC. Full variable domain (missing parts from reference TRBV19 and TRBJ2-7): DGGITQSPKYLFRKEGQNVTLSCEQNLNHDAMYWYRQDPGQGLRLIYYSQIVNDFQKGDIAEGYSVSREKKESFPLTVTSAQKNPTAFYLCASAPRPSYEQYFGPGTRLTVT.

This chain connects TRBV27 to TRBJ2-1, with D perhaps TRBD1 (6 bases). This CDR3 is built from 13 residues. Germline V gene sequence: CDR1 MNHEY, CDR2 SMNVEV (reference sequence). The germline V and J ends were trimmed by 10 bases and 4 bases, with 14 bases remaining between them. This CDR3 reads CATSRGVYNEQFF. As DNA, the CDR3 is TGTGCCACCAGCAGGGGTGTTTACAATGAGCAGTTCTTC.

The J gene is TRBJ1-2, the V gene TRBV5-4; D might be TRBD1 (6 bases). CDR1 is SGHNT and CDR2 is YYREEE in the germline V gene (reference sequence). The CDR3 consists of 13 residues. The V end lost 0 bases, the J end lost 6 bases, and 9 bases lay between the germline ends. CDR3 DNA sequence: TGTGCCAGCAGCTTGGGGGGGCCTAATGGCTACACCTTC. Residues: CASSLGGPNGYTF.

The chain employs TRBV19 and TRBJ2-2, with D tentatively TRBD1 (6 bases). The germline gives CDR1 LNHDA, CDR2 SQIVND (reference sequence). V was shortened by 5 bases and J by 6 bases, with 16 bases between the two germline ends. This CDR3 has 15 amino acids. CDR3 bases: TGTGCCAGTAGTCCTTACACAGGGATACCCGGGGAGCTGTTTTTT. As protein: CASSPYTGIPGELFF.

The rearrangement links TRBV28 to TRBJ2-6, with D perhaps matching TRBD1 (5 bases). CDR1 MDHEN and CDR2 SYDVKM come from the germline V gene. Trimming cost V 11 bases and J 11 bases, with 19 bases left between them. This CDR3 contains 13 residues. CDR3 coding DNA: TGTGCCGTTTCAGGGCCCTTTGGGTACGTCCTGACTTTC. It translates to CAVSGPFGYVLTF.

This chain joins TRBV29-1 and TRBJ2-2; 8 bases are shared with TRBD2. CDR1 SQVTM and CDR2 ANQGSEA come from the germline V gene. The V gene end was trimmed by 0 bases and the J gene end by 6 bases; junction bases not matched to a gene: 6. The length of the CDR3 is 15 residues. The CDR3 DNA follows: TGCAGCGTTGAAGAGTACGGGGGGGCAGCCGGGGAGCTGTTTTTT. Residues: CSVEEYGGAAGELFF.

The rearrangement joins TRBV4-1 to TRBJ2-3; tentatively, D is TRBD1 (5 bases). With 2 bases removed from V and 4 bases from J, the gap between germline ends came to 13 bases. The CDR3 covers 15 residues. Germline V gene sequence: CDR1 MGHRA, CDR2 YSYEKL. CDR3 in DNA: TGCGCCAGCAGCCAACGAGTCGACAGTCCAGATACGCAGTATTTT. This sequence encodes CASSQRVDSPDTQYF.

The V call is TRBV9, the J call TRBJ2-2, with 9 bases lining up with TRBD1. V shed 4 bases and J 0 bases; nucleotides not matched to a gene: 1. This CDR3 has 15 amino acids. From germline, CDR1 is SGDLS and CDR2 YYNGEE. DNA of the CDR3: TGTGCCAGCAGCCGACAGGGGGCGAACACCGGGGAGCTGTTTTTT. This encodes CASSRQGANTGELFF.

The DNA for the CDR3 is TGTGCCAGCAGTTTACTACAGGGGGGCCAGCCCCAGCATTTT. Protein: CASSLLQGGQPQHF. This chain links TRBV28 with TRBJ1-5, with 8 bases fitting TRBD1. CDR1 is MDHEN, CDR2 SYDVKM, per germline. V trimming: 2 bases; J trimming: 7 bases; junction bases outside the gene matches: 4. The CDR3 spans 14 residues.

V gene TRBV2 combines with J gene TRBJ1-4; D remains unclear. The germline V gene encodes CDR1 SNHLY and CDR2 FYNNEI. This CDR3 region has 16 residues. With 0 bases removed from V and 7 bases from J, the gap between germline ends came to 15 bases. CDR3 bases: TGTGCCAGCAGTGAAGCCCCCGGATTGGGCGGTGAAAAACTGTTTTTT. It encodes CASSEAPGLGGEKLFF.

The rearrangement joins TRBV10-2 to TRBJ2-7; tentative D call: TRBD1 (6 bases). The CDR3 loop spans 13 amino acids. Trimming removed 8 bases from V and 1 base from J, with 12 bases in between. Germline V gene data show CDR1 as WSHSY and CDR2 as SAAADI. The CDR3 DNA reads TGCGCCAGCTTCCACAGGGCTTCCTACGAGCAGTACTTC. Its translation: CASFHRASYEQYF.

This chain uses TRBV5-1 with TRBJ2-3; weak D call: TRBD1 (5 bases). Germline V CDR1 and CDR2: SGHRS, YFSETQ. With 4 bases removed from V and 2 bases from J, the gap between germline ends came to 17 bases. This CDR3 has 16 residues. The CDR3 protein is CASSRTPNTPTDTQYF. CDR3 bases: TGCGCCAGCAGCAGGACACCTAATACCCCCACAGATACGCAGTATTTT.

The chain recombines TRBV27 with TRBJ2-5; D possibly corresponds to TRBD2 (6 bases). Germline CDR1 and CDR2: MNHEY and SMNVEV (reference sequence). The CDR3 spans 14 residues. V lost 5 bases and J lost 5, with 15 bases in between. The CDR3 nucleotides are TGTGCCAGCAGTCCCCGGGGGTCCGTGGAGACCCAGTACTTC. As protein: CASSPRGSVETQYF.

The CDR3 here is CASRLAHIDNEQFF. DNA for the CDR3: TGTGCCAGTCGACTAGCTCACATAGACAATGAGCAGTTCTTC. The chain recombines TRBV27 with TRBJ2-1; 7 positions match TRBD2. V lost 9 bases to trimming and J lost 5 bases; unmatched junction nucleotides: 10. Looked up from germline, CDR1 is MNHEY and CDR2 is SMNVEV (reference sequence). This CDR3 region has 14 residues.

The V call is TRBV27, the J call TRBJ1-3; D is possibly TRBD1 (5 bases). The CDR3 contains 13 residues. Germline V gives CDR1 MNHEY, CDR2 SMNVEV (reference sequence). Trimming left V 5 bases short and J 8 bases short, with 13 bases between. The chain's CDR3 is CASSLIIGDTIYF. CDR3 DNA: TGTGCCAGCAGTCTCATCATAGGGGACACCATATATTTT.

CDR3 residues: CASSIVRDRNQPQHF. CDR3 nucleotide sequence: TGTGCCAGTAGTATAGTTCGGGACAGAAATCAGCCCCAGCATTTT. The chain combines TRBV19 with TRBJ1-5; 7 bases align to TRBD1. J was trimmed by 4 bases and V by 1 base; bases with no gene match: 4. This CDR3 is built from 15 residues. Per germline, CDR1 LNHDA and CDR2 SQIVND (reference sequence).